The sequence of this T cell receptor (beta chain) was determined in a study of blood T cell repertoires in COVID-19. On the study more broadly: The United States, Italy and Spain supplied acute and convalescent COVID-19 samples. Sources were T cells, B-cell-depleted T cells, or PBMCs; the material itself was cDNA or gDNA.

Germline loops: CDR1 MDHEN, CDR2 SYDVKM. This CDR3 has 18 amino acids. With 2 bases clipped from V and 7 bases from J, the junction kept 16 bases outside the gene matches. As processed by the authors: Estimation of nucleated cell counts was performed using reference gene primer amplification. The table came from immunoSEQ multiplex PCR; TCRdb's copy has only in-frame clones and leaves some out. From that table come the V and J calls and clone size; the DNA was used to work out D and trimming. In the table there are 300,000 to 400,000 clones, around 88% of which are singletons. The chain employs TRBV28 and TRBJ1-5; 8 positions agree with TRBD1. The sequenced sample consisted of peripheral blood. The receptor was derived from a man under 40 with active or convalescent COVID-19. Written as DNA, the CDR3 is TGTGCCAGCAGTTTAAATGTTCGGGCAGGGGGCCTTGACCAGCCCCAGCATTTT. This translates into CASSLNVRAGGLDQPQHF.